This T cell receptor (beta chain) emerged from a study of shared clonotypes between healthy human individuals. Study information: Three CD4 naive, three CD4 memory, two CD8 naive and one CD8 memory plate were used per donor.

Sequencing used immunoSEQ multiplex PCR; TCRdb keeps in-frame clones, though not all of them. The table includes about 680,000 clones, 72% detected once. This receptor was obtained from a woman in her twenties or thirties in good health. Sequencing used memory CD4+ T cells sorted from blood. Subset reported: CD45RA-negative fraction.

The CDR3 spells CASSGDRGINEQFF. The CDR3, as DNA: TGCGCCAGCAGTGGGGACAGGGGGATCAATGAGCAGTTCTTC. V is TRBV10-1 and J is TRBJ2-1; 11 positions agree with TRBD1. J lost 6 bases, V lost 4 bases, and 2 bases had no gene match. Per germline, CDR1 WNHNN and CDR2 SYGVQD (reference sequence). The CDR3 has 14 amino acids.